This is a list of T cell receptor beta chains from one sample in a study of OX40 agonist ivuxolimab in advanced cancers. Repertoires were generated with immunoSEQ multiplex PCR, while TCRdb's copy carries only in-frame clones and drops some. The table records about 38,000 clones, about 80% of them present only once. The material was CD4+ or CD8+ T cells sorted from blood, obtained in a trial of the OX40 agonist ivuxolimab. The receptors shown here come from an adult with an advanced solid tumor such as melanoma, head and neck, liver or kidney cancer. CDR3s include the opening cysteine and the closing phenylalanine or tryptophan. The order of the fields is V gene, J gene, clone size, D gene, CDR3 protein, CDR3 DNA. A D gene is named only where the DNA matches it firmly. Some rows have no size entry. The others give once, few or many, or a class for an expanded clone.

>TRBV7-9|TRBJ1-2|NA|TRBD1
CASSYGTAYGYTF
TGTGCCAGCAGCTACGGGACAGCCTATGGCTACACCTTC
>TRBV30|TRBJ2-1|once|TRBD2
CASTRTSGIYNEQFF
TGTGCCTCCACCAGGACTAGCGGGATTTACAATGAGCAGTTCTTC
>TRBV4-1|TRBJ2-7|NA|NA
CASSLRDGGAYEQYF
TGCGCCAGCAGCCTTAGGGACGGTGGGGCCTACGAGCAGTACTTC
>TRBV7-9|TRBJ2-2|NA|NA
CASSSDRSGELFF
TGTGCCAGCAGCTCAGACAGGTCCGGGGAGCTGTTTTTT
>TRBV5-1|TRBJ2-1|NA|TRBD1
CASSPDRVQFF
TGCGCCAGCAGCCCCGACAGGGTGCAGTTCTTC
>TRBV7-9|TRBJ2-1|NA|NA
CASTQDNEQFF
TGTGCCAGCACCCAGGACAATGAGCAGTTCTTC
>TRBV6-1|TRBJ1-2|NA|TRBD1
CASSGQDRASYGYTF
TGTGCCAGCAGTGGGCAAGACAGGGCTTCCTATGGCTACACCTTC
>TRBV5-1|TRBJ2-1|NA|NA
CASSSGQPYNEQFF
TGCGCCAGCAGCTCTGGACAGCCCTACAATGAGCAGTTCTTC
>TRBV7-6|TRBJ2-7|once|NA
CASSLGGTGLSSYEQYF
TGTGCCAGCAGCTTGGGCGGAACGGGTTTAAGCTCCTACGAGCAGTACTTC
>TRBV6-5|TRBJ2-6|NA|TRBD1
CASSGQGIHVLTF
TGTGCCAGCAGTGGACAGGGGATCCACGTCCTGACTTTC
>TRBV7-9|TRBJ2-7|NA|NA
CASSLARIGFSYEQYF
TGTGCCAGCAGCTTAGCGCGAATTGGATTCTCCTACGAGCAGTACTTC
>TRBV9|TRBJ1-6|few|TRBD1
CASSVAAGGSPLHF
TGTGCCAGCAGCGTAGCGGCAGGGGGCTCACCCCTCCACTTT
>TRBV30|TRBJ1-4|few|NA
CAWTLNNEKLFF
TGTGCCTGGACGTTGAATAATGAAAAACTGTTTTTT
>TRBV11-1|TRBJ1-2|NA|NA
CASSLAPNTRHYYGYTF
TGTGCCAGCAGCTTAGCCCCTAACACCCGACATTACTATGGCTACACCTTC
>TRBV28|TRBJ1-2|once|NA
CASSEGFNYGYTF
TGTGCCAGCAGTGAGGGGTTTAACTATGGCTACACCTTC
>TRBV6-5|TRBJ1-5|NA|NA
CASNPGGRNQPQHF
TGTGCCAGCAATCCAGGAGGACGCAATCAGCCCCAGCATTTT
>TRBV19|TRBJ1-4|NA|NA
CASRTPIPGGEKLFF
TGTGCCAGTAGGACCCCCATCCCAGGCGGGGAAAAACTGTTTTTT
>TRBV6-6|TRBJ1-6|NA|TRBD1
CASRGQGNSPLHF
TGTGCCAGCAGGGGACAGGGGAACTCACCCCTCCACTTT
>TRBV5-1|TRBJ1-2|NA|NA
CASTHSPRLGERYTF
TGCGCCAGCACCCACTCACCGCGGCTCGGGGAGCGCTACACCTTC
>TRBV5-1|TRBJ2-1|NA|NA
CASSLGGALVDEQFF
TGCGCCAGCAGCTTGGGAGGGGCCCTAGTTGATGAGCAGTTCTTC
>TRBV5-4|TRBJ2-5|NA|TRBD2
CASSLGLALETQYF
TGTGCCAGCAGCTTGGGACTAGCTCTGGAGACCCAGTACTTC
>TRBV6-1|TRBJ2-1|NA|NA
CASSEGGRREQFF
TGTGCCAGCAGTGAGGGGGGACGCCGTGAGCAGTTCTTC
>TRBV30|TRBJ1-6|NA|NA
CAWRRARNSPLHF
TGTGCCTGGAGGCGGGCCCGAAATTCACCCCTCCACTTT
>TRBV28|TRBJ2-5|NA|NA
CASSPLGVAGSETQYF
TGTGCCAGCAGTCCTCTTGGGGTGGCAGGATCGGAGACCCAGTACTTC
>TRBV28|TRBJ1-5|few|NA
CASSPAGPQHF
TGTGCCAGCAGCCCGGCGGGGCCCCAGCATTTT
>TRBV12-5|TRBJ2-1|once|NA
CASGPPGTPYNEQFF
TGTGCTAGTGGTCCTCCCGGGACTCCCTACAATGAGCAGTTCTTC
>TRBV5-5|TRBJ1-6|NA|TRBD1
CASSYGQAPSPLHF
TGTGCCAGCAGCTACGGACAGGCTCCTTCACCCCTCCACTTT
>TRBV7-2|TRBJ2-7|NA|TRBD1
CASSSRDRTSYEQYF
TGTGCCAGCAGCTCCCGGGACAGGACCAGCTACGAGCAGTACTTC
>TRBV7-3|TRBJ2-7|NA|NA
CASSTNPGPNYEQYF
TGTGCCAGCAGCACCAACCCCGGACCGAACTACGAGCAGTACTTC
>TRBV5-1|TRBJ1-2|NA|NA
CASSSTPGRGDYGYTF
TGCGCCAGCAGCTCCACCCCGGGGAGGGGGGACTATGGCTACACCTTC
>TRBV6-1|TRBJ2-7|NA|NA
CASSSRGANYEQYF
TGTGCCAGCAGTTCAAGGGGCGCGAACTACGAGCAGTACTTC
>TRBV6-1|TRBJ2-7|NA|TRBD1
CASSEKDRGLYEQYF
TGTGCCAGCAGTGAAAAGGACAGGGGGCTATACGAGCAGTACTTC
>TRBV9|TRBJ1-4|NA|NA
CASSITGSDNEKLFF
TGTGCCAGCAGCATCACAGGGTCTGACAATGAAAAACTGTTTTTT
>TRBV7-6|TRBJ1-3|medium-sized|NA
CASSSGGGTHTGNTIYF
TGTGCCAGCAGCTCCGGCGGGGGGACGCATACTGGAAACACCATATATTTT
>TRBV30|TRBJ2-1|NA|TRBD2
CAWGRLAVYNEQFF
TGTGCCTGGGGTCGACTAGCGGTTTACAATGAGCAGTTCTTC
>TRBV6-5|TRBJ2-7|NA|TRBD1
CASSVDRGNSYEQYF
TGTGCCAGCAGTGTGGACAGGGGAAATTCCTACGAGCAGTACTTC
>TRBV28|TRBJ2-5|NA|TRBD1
CASSAPGTASTQYF
TGTGCCAGCAGTGCCCCCGGGACAGCGAGCACCCAGTACTTC
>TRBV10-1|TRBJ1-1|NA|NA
CASSEIRGPRGTEAFF
TGCGCCAGCAGTGAAATTCGGGGGCCAAGGGGGACTGAAGCTTTCTTT
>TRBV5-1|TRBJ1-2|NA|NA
CASSRGGTNYGYTF
TGCGCCAGCAGCCGAGGGGGTACTAACTATGGCTACACCTTC
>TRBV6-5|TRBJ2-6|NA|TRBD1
CASSSGQTSGANVLTF
TGTGCCAGCAGTTCGGGACAGACCTCTGGGGCCAACGTCCTGACTTTC
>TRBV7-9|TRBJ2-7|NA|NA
CASSQQGNYEQYF
TGTGCCAGCAGCCAACAGGGTAACTACGAGCAGTACTTC
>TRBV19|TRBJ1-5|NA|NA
CASSIQVHQPQHF
TGTGCCAGTAGTATTCAGGTGCATCAGCCCCAGCATTTT
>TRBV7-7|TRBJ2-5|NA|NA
CASSLGNGQETQYF
TGTGCCAGCAGCTTAGGGAACGGCCAAGAGACCCAGTACTTC
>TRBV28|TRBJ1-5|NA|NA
CASSLSAGWLGQPQHF
TGTGCCAGCAGTTTATCCGCAGGGTGGTTGGGTCAGCCCCAGCATTTT
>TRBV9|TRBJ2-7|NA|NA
CASSAKAQGTYEQYF
TGTGCCAGCAGCGCTAAAGCACAGGGTACCTACGAGCAGTACTTC
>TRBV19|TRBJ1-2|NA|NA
CASSIDLQVNYGYTF
TGTGCCAGTAGTATAGATCTCCAGGTTAACTATGGCTACACCTTC
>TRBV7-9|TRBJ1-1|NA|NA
CASSDDVPSVEAFF
TGTGCCAGCAGCGACGACGTCCCGAGCGTTGAAGCTTTCTTT
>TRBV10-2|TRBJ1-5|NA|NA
CASSESRGVSNQPQHF
TGCGCCAGCAGTGAGTCTCGGGGGGTGAGCAATCAGCCCCAGCATTTT
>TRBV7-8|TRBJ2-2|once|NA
CASSLGVGSPTHTGELFF
TGTGCCAGCAGCTTAGGAGTTGGTAGCCCAACCCATACCGGGGAGCTGTTTTTT
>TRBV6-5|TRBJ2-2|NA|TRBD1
CASSYSTGGPGELFF
TGTGCCAGCAGTTACTCGACAGGGGGTCCCGGGGAGCTGTTTTTT
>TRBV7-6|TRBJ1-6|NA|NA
CASSSDLNSPLHF
TGTGCCAGCAGCTCCGACCTTAATTCACCCCTCCACTTT
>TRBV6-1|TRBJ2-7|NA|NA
CASSEVGIWRSYEQYF
TGTGCCAGCAGTGAAGTTGGCATCTGGAGGTCCTACGAGCAGTACTTC
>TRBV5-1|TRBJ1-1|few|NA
CASSLVLGRTPYTEAFF
TGCGCCAGCAGCTTGGTGCTGGGGCGGACTCCTTACACTGAAGCTTTCTTT
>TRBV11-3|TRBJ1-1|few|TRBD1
CASSSVQGADTEAFF
TGTGCCAGCAGCTCTGTACAGGGGGCGGACACTGAAGCTTTCTTT